The 23 T cell receptor beta chains listed next were all sequenced from one sample in a study of cytomegalovirus exposure and HLA in healthy donors. In the PCR, 60 Vbeta and 13 Jbeta primers were used. Data came from immunoSEQ multiplex PCR; TCRdb stores just in-frame clones and leaves some out. The sample has around 120,000 clones; 50% to 70% are singletons. Input material: PBMCs. The receptors derive from a woman aged 40 to 50 in good health and CMV-seropositive.

This clone was seen only a few times. The chain carries TRBV6-4 and TRBJ2-1, with D maybe TRBD2 (6 bases). V lost 5 bases to trimming and J lost 5 bases, with 19 bases between them. The CDR3 runs to 16 residues. Germline V gene sequence: CDR1 MRHNA, CDR2 SNTAGT. The CDR3 DNA reads as TGTGCCAGCAGTAACCGAAGGGAGGCCCCCGACAATGAGCAGTTCTTC. This sequence encodes CASSNRREAPDNEQFF.

The rearrangement joins TRBV5-1 to TRBJ2-1, with 9 bases that match TRBD2. This CDR3 has 14 amino acids. Germline V gene data show CDR1 as SGHRS and CDR2 as YFSETQ. Trimming at V came to 4 bases and at J to 5 bases, leaving 4 bases not matched to a gene. The CDR3 bases are TGCGCCAGCAGCAAACTAGCGGGTGACAATGAGCAGTTCTTC. This sequence encodes CASSKLAGDNEQFF.

The rearrangement joins TRBV6-6 to TRBJ2-7; D ambiguous. Germline CDR1 is MNHNY and CDR2 is SVGAGI (reference sequence). The CDR3 consists of 12 residues. With 6 bases removed from V and 5 bases from J, the gap between germline ends came to 11 bases. The CDR3 region has the DNA TGTGCCAGCAGGATTTCGCTAGACGAGCAGTACTTC. Translating gives CASRISLDEQYF.

This chain uses TRBV25-1 with TRBJ1-3; TRBD1 agrees at 7 bases. This CDR3 has 14 residues. CDR1 MGHDK and CDR2 SYGVNS come from the germline V gene. The V gene end was trimmed by 5 bases and the J gene end by 9 bases; junction bases not matched to a gene: 10. The CDR3 here is CASSRDRVRGTIYF. CDR3 bases: TGTGCCAGCAGTCGAGACAGGGTACGAGGCACCATATATTTT.

The V gene is TRBV7-3, the J gene TRBJ2-3, with D uncertain. Trimming shortened V by 1 base and J by 2 bases, and 7 bases separated the two germline ends. Germline lookup yields CDR1 SGHTA and CDR2 FQGTGA. CDR3 size: 14 residues. The CDR3 sequence: CASSLKQTTDTQYF. The CDR3 DNA follows: TGTGCCAGCAGCTTAAAACAGACCACAGATACGCAGTATTTT.

The sample holds a few counts of this clone. V usage is TRBV7-9 and J usage is TRBJ2-1; 8 nucleotides match TRBD2. The CDR3 has 16 residues. V shed 0 bases, J shed 6 bases, and the junction held 7 bases outside the gene matches. Looked up from germline, CDR1 is SEHNR and CDR2 is FQNEAQ (reference sequence). CDR3 coding DNA: TGTGCCAGCAGCTTAGCCAGCGGGAGTTACAGCAATGAGCAGTTCTTC. Protein sequence: CASSLASGSYSNEQFF.

The genes are TRBV6-4 and TRBJ2-1; 7 bases line up with TRBD2. The CDR3 runs to 15 residues. The germline V gene has CDR1 MRHNA and CDR2 SNTAGT. The junction had 6 bases not matched to a gene; V was cut back by 4 bases and J by 3 bases. DNA of the CDR3: TGTGCCAGCAGTGCCCGCGCGGGAGACTACAATGAGCAGTTCTTC. It translates to CASSARAGDYNEQFF.

This clone was counted only a few times. The rearrangement joins TRBV6-5 to TRBJ2-1; 10 bases are shared with TRBD1. This CDR3 spans 15 amino acids. The ends lost 5 bases at V and 5 bases at J; junction bases unmatched: 6. Germline loops: CDR1 MNHEY, CDR2 SVGAGI. The CDR3 DNA reads TGTGCCAGCAGTCGGGACAGGGGTTACGACAATGAGCAGTTCTTC. Translating it yields CASSRDRGYDNEQFF.

The chain couples TRBV5-4 to TRBJ2-5, with D possibly being TRBD1 (5 bases). The CDR3 totals 16 residues. Between the trimmed V and J ends, which lost 1 base and 5 bases, there was a span of 18 bases. Per the germline V gene, CDR1 is SGHNT and CDR2 is YYREEE (reference sequence). CDR3 residues: CASSLPPGGAGETQYF. The DNA of the CDR3 is TGTGCCAGCAGCTTGCCCCCCGGTGGGGCTGGGGAGACCCAGTACTTC.

J is TRBJ1-1 and V is TRBV5-8; 7 nucleotides agree with TRBD1. The CDR3 has 15 residues. After removal of 2 bases from V and 3 bases from J, the junction contained 7 bases not matched to a gene. CDR1 and CDR2 (germline): SGHTS, YDEGEE. The CDR3, as DNA: TGTGCCAGCAGCTTCAGGGGGGTACCTGACACTGAAGCTTTCTTT. Residues: CASSFRGVPDTEAFF.

The genes are TRBV6-1 and TRBJ1-1, with 10 bases identical to TRBD1. The junction had 4 bases not matched to a gene; V was cut back by 1 base and J by 11 bases. CDR1 and CDR2 from the germline V gene are MNHNS and SASEGT. CDR3 length: 13 residues. Here the CDR3 reads CASSEGTGGLAFF. The CDR3, as DNA: TGTGCCAGCAGTGAAGGGACAGGGGGGTTGGCTTTCTTT.

The chain is built from TRBV15 and TRBJ2-1, with TRBD2 matching over 9 bases. The CDR3 totals 17 residues. The junction had 15 bases not matched to a gene; V was cut back by 6 bases and J by 6 bases. In germline, CDR1 is LNHNV, CDR2 YYDKDF (reference sequence). The CDR3 DNA is TGTGCCACCAGACCCAATGGGGGGACTAGCACATTCAATGAGCAGTTCTTC. This codes for CATRPNGGTSTFNEQFF.

V is TRBV4-2 and J is TRBJ2-3, with TRBD2 matching over 12 bases. The CDR3 sequence is 18 residues long. The V gene's germline CDR1 is LGHNA and CDR2 YNFKEQ. Losses at the gene ends were 5 bases for V and 2 bases for J; bases not matched to a gene: 11. For the CDR3, the DNA is TGTGCCAGCAGCTTCGGGCTAGCGGGAGGGCTTTCCACAGATACGCAGTATTTT. It specifies CASSFGLAGGLSTDTQYF.

This clone came up a few times. This chain connects TRBV7-9 to TRBJ1-1, with D tentatively TRBD1 (5 bases). Germline V CDR1 and CDR2: SEHNR, FQNEAQ (reference sequence). This CDR3 has 16 amino acids. Trimming removed 5 bases at V and 0 bases at J, with 16 bases between. The CDR3 nucleotides read TGTGCCAGCAGCGTGGGGCCAAGGGGAATGAACACTGAAGCTTTCTTT. The encoded protein is CASSVGPRGMNTEAFF.

The V gene is TRBV9, the J gene TRBJ1-6; 7 bases map to TRBD1. The CDR3 loop spans 15 amino acids. V was clipped by 4 bases and J by 6 bases; unmatched bases: 7. CDR1 and CDR2 from the germline V gene are SGDLS and YYNGEE. The CDR3 DNA sequence: TGTGCCAGCAGCCCCTGGGGGACAGCTAATTCACCCCTCCACTTT. Protein sequence: CASSPWGTANSPLHF.

The CDR3 spells CASSPSRGAGNTIYF. CDR3 coding DNA: TGTGCCAGCAGCCCGAGCAGGGGAGCGGGAAACACCATATATTTT. The J gene is TRBJ1-3, the V gene TRBV11-3; TRBD1 might be the D (6 bases). This CDR3 comprises 15 residues. Germline CDR1 is SGHNT and CDR2 is YENEEA. Trimming shortened V by 5 bases and J by 4 bases, and 15 bases separated the two germline ends.

This clone was picked up one time. The rearrangement links TRBV9 to TRBJ2-3, with unresolved D. The germline gives CDR1 SGDLS, CDR2 YYNGEE. This CDR3 spans 15 amino acids. Trimming removed 4 bases at V and 3 bases at J, with 15 bases between. The CDR3 reads CASSRRDSITDTQYF. DNA of the CDR3: TGTGCCAGCAGCCGCCGCGACTCGATTACAGATACGCAGTATTTT.

A few counts support this clone. This chain uses TRBV5-1 with TRBJ2-2; 10 nucleotides agree with TRBD1. The junction had 4 bases not matched to a gene; V was cut back by 2 bases and J by 3 bases. Per the germline V gene, CDR1 is SGHRS and CDR2 is YFSETQ. This CDR3 region has 16 residues. CDR3 DNA sequence: TGCGCCAGCAGCTTTTCCGGGACAGGGGACACCGGGGAGCTGTTTTTT. Translating gives CASSFSGTGDTGELFF.

V and J are TRBV29-1 and TRBJ2-5; TRBD1 aligns across 7 bases. The end of the DNA aligns better with TRBJ2-7, so the J call may be wrong. Germline loops: CDR1 SQVTM, CDR2 ANQGSEA. The CDR3 consists of 15 residues. The CDR3 region is CSPPGFRDSPYEQYF. The DNA for the CDR3 is TGCAGTCCTCCTGGATTTCGGGACAGCCCCTACGAGCAGTACTTC.

The chain joins TRBV19 to TRBJ1-1; no firm D call. Trimming stripped 1 base from V and 3 bases from J, with 18 bases between. This CDR3 spans 17 amino acids. Germline CDR1 LNHDA, CDR2 SQIVND (reference sequence). The CDR3 coding sequence is TGTGCCAGTAGTATAGCGGGCGGGGAGGGAGTGTACACTGAAGCTTTCTTT. Residues: CASSIAGGEGVYTEAFF.

The chain links TRBV5-1 to TRBJ2-7, with 10 bases aligning to TRBD2. The germline gives CDR1 SGHRS, CDR2 YFSETQ. V shed 4 bases and J 5 bases; nucleotides not matched to a gene: 21. This CDR3 comprises 19 residues. The CDR3 region is CASSGILAGREIEGHEQYF. For the CDR3, the DNA is TGCGCCAGCAGCGGTATACTAGCGGGGAGAGAGATTGAAGGACACGAGCAGTACTTC.

The CDR3 spells CASSRLAGAKNIQYF. CDR3 nucleotide sequence: TGCGCCAGCAGCAGACTAGCGGGAGCCAAAAACATTCAGTACTTC. The chain employs TRBV5-1 and TRBJ2-4; the match to TRBD2 covers 10 bases. The CDR3 is 15 residues long. In germline, CDR1 is SGHRS, CDR2 YFSETQ. After removal of 4 bases from V and 0 bases from J, the junction contained 1 base not matched to a gene.

There are a few counts of this clone. The V and J genes are TRBV7-2 and TRBJ2-2; 11 bases match TRBD2. The V gene end was trimmed by 5 bases and the J gene end by 7 bases; junction bases not matched to a gene: 12. CDR1 and CDR2 (germline): SGHTA, FQGNSA. The CDR3 has 17 residues. CDR3: CASSAQIAGGGGGELFF. The CDR3, as DNA: TGTGCCAGCAGCGCACAGATAGCGGGAGGGGGGGGCGGGGAGCTGTTTTTT.